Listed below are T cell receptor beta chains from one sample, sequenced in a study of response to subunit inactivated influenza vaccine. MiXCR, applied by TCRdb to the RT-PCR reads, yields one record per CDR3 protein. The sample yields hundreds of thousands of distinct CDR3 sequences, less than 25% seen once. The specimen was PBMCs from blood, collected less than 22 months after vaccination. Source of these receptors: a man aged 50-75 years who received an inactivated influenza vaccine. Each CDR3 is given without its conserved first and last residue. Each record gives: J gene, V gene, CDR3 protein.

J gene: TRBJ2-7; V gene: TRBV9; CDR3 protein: ASSWSAGQGIHEQY
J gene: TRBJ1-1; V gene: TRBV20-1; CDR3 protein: SPRDAPGQGFKTEAF
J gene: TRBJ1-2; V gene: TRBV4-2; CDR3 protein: ASSQEDNYGYT
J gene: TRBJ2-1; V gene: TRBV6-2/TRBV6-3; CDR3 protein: ASSFRLAGDYNEQF
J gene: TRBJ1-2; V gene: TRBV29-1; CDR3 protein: TILDGTTNYGYT
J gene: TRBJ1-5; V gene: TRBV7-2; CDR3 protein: ASSQYRGNQPQH
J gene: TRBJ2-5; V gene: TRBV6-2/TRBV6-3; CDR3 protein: ASSYSKGRKETQY
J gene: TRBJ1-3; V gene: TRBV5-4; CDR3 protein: ASSLSTTTSGNTIY
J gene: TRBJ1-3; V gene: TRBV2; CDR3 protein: ASSFPQWVNGNTIY
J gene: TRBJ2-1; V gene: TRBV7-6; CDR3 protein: ASSFSGEAYNEQF
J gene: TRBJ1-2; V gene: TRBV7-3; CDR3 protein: ASSATGLHGYT
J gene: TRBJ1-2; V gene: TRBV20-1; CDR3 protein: SASPRTNYGYT
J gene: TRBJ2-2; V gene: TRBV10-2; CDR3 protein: ASSPAGYTGELF
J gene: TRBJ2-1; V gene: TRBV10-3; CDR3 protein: AISPSGTSYNEQF
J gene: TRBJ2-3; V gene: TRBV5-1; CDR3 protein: ASSLEYWVYDTQY
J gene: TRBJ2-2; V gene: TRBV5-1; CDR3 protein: ASSYGTVTGELF
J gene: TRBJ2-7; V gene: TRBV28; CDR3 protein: ASSFSLAGLSYEQY
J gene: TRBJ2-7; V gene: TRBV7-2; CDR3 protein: ASSLSYHSYEQY
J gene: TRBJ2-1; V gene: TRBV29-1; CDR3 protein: SAILAGEYRANEQF
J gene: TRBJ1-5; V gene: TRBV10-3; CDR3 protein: AISDSPGGNQPQH
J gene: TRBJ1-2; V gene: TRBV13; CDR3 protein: ASNTPSTDPAIYGYT
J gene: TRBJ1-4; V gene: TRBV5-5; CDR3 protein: ASSLSAVATNEKLF
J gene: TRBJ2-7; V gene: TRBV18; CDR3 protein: ASSPTDRAYEQY
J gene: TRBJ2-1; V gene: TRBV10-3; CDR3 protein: AILGQGPYNEQF
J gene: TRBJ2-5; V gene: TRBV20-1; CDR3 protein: SAYGPNQETQY
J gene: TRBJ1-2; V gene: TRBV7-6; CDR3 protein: ASSLTGLGGYT
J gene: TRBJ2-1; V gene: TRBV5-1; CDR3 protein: ASSLGGSGPYNEQF
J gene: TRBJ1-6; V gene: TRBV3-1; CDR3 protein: ASSPATGEDSPLH
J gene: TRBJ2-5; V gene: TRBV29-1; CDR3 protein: SVERQQETQY
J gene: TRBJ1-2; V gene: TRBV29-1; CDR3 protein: SYNQGGGYT
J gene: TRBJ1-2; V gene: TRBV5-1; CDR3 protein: ASSSGQAANYGYT
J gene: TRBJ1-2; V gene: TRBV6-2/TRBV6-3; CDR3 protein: ASSTTQGSYGYT
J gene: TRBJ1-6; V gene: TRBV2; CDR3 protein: ASSELGASYNSPLH
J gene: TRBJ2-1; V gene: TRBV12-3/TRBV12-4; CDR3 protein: ASSFSSTNEQF
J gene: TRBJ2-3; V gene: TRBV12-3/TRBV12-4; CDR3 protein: ASTSGRDTQY
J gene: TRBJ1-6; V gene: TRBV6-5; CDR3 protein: ASSYGGSQTLH
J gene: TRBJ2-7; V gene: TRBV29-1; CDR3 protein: SVRTGGSLYEQY
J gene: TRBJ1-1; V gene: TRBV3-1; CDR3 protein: ASSQDRTVLNTEAF
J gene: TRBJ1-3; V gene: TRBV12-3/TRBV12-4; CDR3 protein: ASSPPSTQFSGNTIY
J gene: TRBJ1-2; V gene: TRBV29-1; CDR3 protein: SATDGSPYGYT
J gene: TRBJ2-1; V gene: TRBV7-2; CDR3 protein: ASSQKRGAGNEQF
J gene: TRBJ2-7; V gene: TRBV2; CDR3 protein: ASSEEKGKVYEQY
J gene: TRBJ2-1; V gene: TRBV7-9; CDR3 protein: ASSVRF
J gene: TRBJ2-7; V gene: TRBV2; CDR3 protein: ASRAPGQGAGEQY
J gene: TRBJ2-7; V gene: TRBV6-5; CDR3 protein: ASSSRVMSSYEQY
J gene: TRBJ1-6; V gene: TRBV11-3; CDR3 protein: ASSPERTGASSYNSPLH
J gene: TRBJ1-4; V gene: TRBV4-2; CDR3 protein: ASSRTVSHATNEKLF
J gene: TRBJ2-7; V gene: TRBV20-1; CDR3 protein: SVSLAPDTSSYEQY
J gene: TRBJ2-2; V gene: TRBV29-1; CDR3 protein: SVGGNTGELF
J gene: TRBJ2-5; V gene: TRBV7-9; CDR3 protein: ASSLPGLTQY
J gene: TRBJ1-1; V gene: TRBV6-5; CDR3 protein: ASSSASAQGAF
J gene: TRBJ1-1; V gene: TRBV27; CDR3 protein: ASRIPGPNTEAF
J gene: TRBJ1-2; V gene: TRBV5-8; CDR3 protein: ASSPGMRYYGYT
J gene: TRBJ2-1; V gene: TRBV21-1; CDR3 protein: ASSRGQGDEQF
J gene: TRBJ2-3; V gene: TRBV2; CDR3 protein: ASSSGYTDTQY